This TCR beta chain was sequenced for a study of PD-L1 blockade in urothelial cancer. Study context: Blood underwent analysis 3 weeks (second dose) and 6 weeks after treatment began.

The repertoire was sequenced with immunoSEQ multiplex PCR; TCRdb's copy has only in-frame clones and lacks some. The table has 60,000 to 70,000 clones, roughly 77% seen once; the top ten hold more than 1.5%. Time point meaning: pretreatment peripheral blood. This CDR3 contains 13 residues. Germline loops: CDR1 MDHEN, CDR2 SYDVKM. V lost 2 bases to trimming and J lost 11 bases, with 13 bases between them. This receptor was obtained from a man in his 70s with urothelial cancer. The chain employs TRBV28 and TRBJ1-5, with D maybe TRBD1 (6 bases). The sequencing here drew on PBMCs, taken around atezolizumab (anti-PD-L1) treatment. CDR3 coding DNA: TGTGCCAGCAGTTTAAAGGGGACACCAGCCCAGCATTTT. It is translated as CASSLKGTPAQHF. Full variable domain (remainder filled in from reference TRBV28 and TRBJ1-5): DVKVTQSSRYLVKRTGEKVFLECVQDMDHENMFWYRQDPGLGLRLIYFSYDVKMKEKGDIPEGYSVSREKKERFSLILESASTNQTSMYLCASSLKGTPAQHFGDGTRLSIL.